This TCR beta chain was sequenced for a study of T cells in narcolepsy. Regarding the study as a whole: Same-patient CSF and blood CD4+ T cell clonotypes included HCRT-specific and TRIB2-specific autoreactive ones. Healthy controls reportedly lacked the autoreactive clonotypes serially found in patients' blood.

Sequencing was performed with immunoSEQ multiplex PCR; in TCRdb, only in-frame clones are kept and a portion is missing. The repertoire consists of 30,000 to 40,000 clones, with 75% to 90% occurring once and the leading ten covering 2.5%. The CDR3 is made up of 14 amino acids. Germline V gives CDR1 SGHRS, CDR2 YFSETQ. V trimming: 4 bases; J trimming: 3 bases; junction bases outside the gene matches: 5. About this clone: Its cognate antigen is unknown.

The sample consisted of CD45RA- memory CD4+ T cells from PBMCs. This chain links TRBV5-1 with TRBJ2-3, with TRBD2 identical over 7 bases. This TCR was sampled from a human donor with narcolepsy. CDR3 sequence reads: CASSRRTRTDTQYF. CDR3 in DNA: TGCGCCAGCAGCCGTCGGACTAGAACAGATACGCAGTATTTT.